This section outlines one TCR beta chain sequence together with its context. Its antigen is unknown. The sample belongs to a study of T-cell reconstitution after alpha-beta-depleted transplantation in children. Study-level findings and limits: Alpha-beta T cells about two months after transplant reportedly derived from several hundred expanded graft clones.

TCRbeta library preparation incorporated unique molecular identifiers. TCRdb processed the PCR reads anew with MiXCR; each CDR3 protein has one entry. The repertoire includes approximately 350,000 distinct CDR3 sequences, 16% of them detected once, and 35% to 50% sits in the top ten. This receptor was obtained from a male patient aged 2-15 years who had a stem cell transplant for acute lymphoblastic leukemia, so the T cells may come from the graft donor. Sequences were derived from PBMCs, mostly from graft donor cells, sampled 360 days after TCRalphabeta/CD19-depleted stem cell transplant.

The CDR3 nucleotides read TGCAGTGCTGACTACGGCGGCACAGATACGCAGTATTTT. It encodes CSADYGGTDTQYF. The V gene is TRBV20-1, the J gene TRBJ2-3, with D perhaps matching TRBD2 (5 bases). The V end was cut by 5 bases, the J end by 1 base, with 10 bases between. The CDR3 length is 13 residues. CDR1 is DFQATT and CDR2 is SNEGSKA in the germline V gene (reference sequence).